This T cell receptor (beta chain) is from a study of identical twins. Broader study findings: There were fewer insertions in abundant cord blood beta clonotypes, but memory repertoires showed no such pattern.

This clonotype was picked up many times. Its antigen remains unidentified. The V end was cut by 0 bases, the J end by 6 bases, with 4 bases between. This CDR3 spans 13 amino acids. Germline assignment: CDR1 KGHDR and CDR2 SFDVKD. MiXCR, applied by TCRdb to the 5' RACE reads, yields one record per CDR3 protein. Here the sample spans 690,000 or so distinct CDR3 sequences, 5.5% to 6.5% being singletons. This chain joins TRBV24-1 and TRBJ2-2; D is uncertain. The sequence came from a man between 18 and 35 years old in good health. The sequencing sample was made of naive T cells sorted from blood. The DNA for the CDR3 is TGTGCCACCAGTGATTTGCAGCCCGGGGAGCTGTTTTTT. It specifies CATSDLQPGELFF.